This T cell receptor beta chain is from a study of CD8 T cells in Susac syndrome. The CDR3 is 14 residues long. Germline V lookup: CDR1 SNHLY, CDR2 FYNNEI. V shed 10 bases and J shed 10 bases, with 23 bases lying between them. RNA was extracted with the RNeasy kit, and a quantity of about 0.45 to 1 ug was reverse transcribed using random hexamers. TCRdb reprocessed the immunoSEQ multiplex PCR reads via MiXCR and lists one record per CDR3 protein. This table holds over 200,000 distinct CDR3 sequences, approximately 95% found once. J is TRBJ2-1 and V is TRBV2, with D maybe TRBD1 (8 bases). The sequenced sample consisted of CD4+ T cells from PBMCs. The sequence was obtained from a human donor with multiple sclerosis. This CDR3 reads CATLDRVPREEQFF. The CDR3, as DNA: TGTGCCACCCTGGACAGGGTTCCGCGGGAGGAGCAGTTCTTC.